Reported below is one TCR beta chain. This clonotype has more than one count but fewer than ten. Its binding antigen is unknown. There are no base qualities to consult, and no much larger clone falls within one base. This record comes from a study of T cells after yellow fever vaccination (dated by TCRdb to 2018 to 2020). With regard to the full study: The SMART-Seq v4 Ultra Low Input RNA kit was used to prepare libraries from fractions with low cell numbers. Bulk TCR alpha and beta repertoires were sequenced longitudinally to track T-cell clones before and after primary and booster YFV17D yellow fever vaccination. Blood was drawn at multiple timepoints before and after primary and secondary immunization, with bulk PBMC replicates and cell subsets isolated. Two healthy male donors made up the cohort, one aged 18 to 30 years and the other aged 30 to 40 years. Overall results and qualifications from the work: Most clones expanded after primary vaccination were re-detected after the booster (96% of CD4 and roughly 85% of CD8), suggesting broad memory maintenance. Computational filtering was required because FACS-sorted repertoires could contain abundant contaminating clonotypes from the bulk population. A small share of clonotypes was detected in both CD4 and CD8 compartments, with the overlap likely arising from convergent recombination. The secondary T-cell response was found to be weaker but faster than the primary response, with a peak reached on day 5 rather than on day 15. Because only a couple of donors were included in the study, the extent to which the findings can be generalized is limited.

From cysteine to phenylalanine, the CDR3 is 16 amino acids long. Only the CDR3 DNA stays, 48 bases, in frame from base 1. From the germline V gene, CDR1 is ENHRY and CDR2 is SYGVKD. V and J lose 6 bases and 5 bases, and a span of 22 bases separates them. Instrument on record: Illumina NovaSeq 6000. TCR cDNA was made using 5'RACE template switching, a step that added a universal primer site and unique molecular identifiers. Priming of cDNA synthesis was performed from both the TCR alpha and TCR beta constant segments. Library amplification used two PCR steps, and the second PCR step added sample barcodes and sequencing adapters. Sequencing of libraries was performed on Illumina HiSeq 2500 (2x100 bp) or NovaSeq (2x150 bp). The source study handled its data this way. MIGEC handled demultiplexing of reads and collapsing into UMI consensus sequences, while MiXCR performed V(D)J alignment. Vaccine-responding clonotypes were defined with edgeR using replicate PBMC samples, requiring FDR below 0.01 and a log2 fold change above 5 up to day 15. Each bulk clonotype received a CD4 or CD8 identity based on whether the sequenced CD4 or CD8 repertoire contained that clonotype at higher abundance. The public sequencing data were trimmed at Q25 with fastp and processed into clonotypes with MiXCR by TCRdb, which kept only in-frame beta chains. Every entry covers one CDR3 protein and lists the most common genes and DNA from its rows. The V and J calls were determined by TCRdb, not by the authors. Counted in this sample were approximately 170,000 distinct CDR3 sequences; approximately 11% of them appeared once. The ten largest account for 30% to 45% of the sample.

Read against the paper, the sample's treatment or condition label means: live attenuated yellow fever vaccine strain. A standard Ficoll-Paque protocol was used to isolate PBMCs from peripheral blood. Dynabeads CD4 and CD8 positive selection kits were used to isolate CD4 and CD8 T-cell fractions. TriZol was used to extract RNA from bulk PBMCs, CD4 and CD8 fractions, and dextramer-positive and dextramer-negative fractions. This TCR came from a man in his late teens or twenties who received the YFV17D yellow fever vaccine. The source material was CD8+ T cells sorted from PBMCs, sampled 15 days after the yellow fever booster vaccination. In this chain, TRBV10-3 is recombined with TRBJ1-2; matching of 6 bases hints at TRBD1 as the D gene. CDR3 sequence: CAISTKQGRMTYGYTF. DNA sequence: TGTGCCATCAGCACAAAACAGGGTCGAATGACTTATGGCTACACCTTC.